The rows below give T cell receptor beta chains drawn from one sample of a study of siplizumab effects on memory and regulatory T cells. Profiled with immunoSEQ multiplex PCR; TCRdb holds only in-frame clones, not every one. The table lists approximately 28,000 clones, 75% to 85% of them singletons. The sample comprised memory CD4+ T cells sorted from blood. The receptors originated from a human donor in good health. Each CDR3 is given with its conserved first and last residue. A D gene is named only where the DNA matches it firmly. Clone size is stated in some rows and not others, as once, few, many or a class when expanded.

TGTGCCAGCTCCCGGCAGCGGCAAGAGACCCAGTACTTC	CASSRQRQETQYF	TRBV18	.	TRBJ2-5	.
TGTGCCATCAGTGAGACCGGACAGGGAAGGGAGACCCAGTACTTC	CAISETGQGRETQYF	TRBV10-3	TRBD1	TRBJ2-5	.
TGTGCCAGCAAATCCGGGGGCTATAATTCACCCCTCCACTTT	CASKSGGYNSPLHF	TRBV27	.	TRBJ1-6	.
TGTGCCAGCAGCTTGGCGAACAGCCATCAGCCCCAGCATTTT	CASSLANSHQPQHF	TRBV7-9	.	TRBJ1-5	.
TGTGCCTGGGCTTGGACTCGAAGCTCCTACGAGCAGTACTTC	CAWAWTRSSYEQYF	TRBV30	.	TRBJ2-7	.
TGTGCCATCAGTGAGCGCTCCTGGGAGCAGTACTTC	CAISERSWEQYF	TRBV10-3	.	TRBJ2-7	.
TGTGCCAGCAGTGCTCTCGGGACTAGCGGGGCCTACGAGCAGTACTTC	CASSALGTSGAYEQYF	TRBV25-1	TRBD2	TRBJ2-7	.
TGCGCCAGCAGCCAAGATGTTGTGACGGACAGGGAGAACTATGGCTACACCTTC	CASSQDVVTDRENYGYTF	TRBV4-1	TRBD1	TRBJ1-2	.
TGTGCCAGCAGTGGTTTAAACTCTGGGGCCAACGTCCTGACTTTC	CASSGLNSGANVLTF	TRBV6-1	.	TRBJ2-6	.
TGCGCCAGCAGACGGGATATTTTTTGGGTTCCAAGGTTCTTC	CASRRDIFWVPRFF	TRBV5-1	.	TRBJ2-1	.
TGTGCCAGCAGTTACTCCGGGACAGAGGCAGATACGCAGTATTTT	CASSYSGTEADTQYF	TRBV6-5	TRBD1	TRBJ2-3	.
TGCGCCAGCAGCTTGTTGGGCCACACCTACGAGCAGTACTTC	CASSLLGHTYEQYF	TRBV5-1	.	TRBJ2-7	.
TGTGCCAGCAGCCGCGAGGGTCGGTCCTACGAGCAGTACTTC	CASSREGRSYEQYF	TRBV7-9	.	TRBJ2-7	.
TGTGCCAGTAGTAGAGGGGTGGACTTTATATACGAGCAGTACTTC	CASSRGVDFIYEQYF	TRBV19	.	TRBJ2-7	.
TGTGCCAGTCTGAAAGGGGGACTCCCCGAAAAACTGTTTTTT	CASLKGGLPEKLFF	TRBV19	.	TRBJ1-4	.
TGTGCCAGCAGCTCGAGGTTAAACACTGAAGCTTTCTTT	CASSSRLNTEAFF	TRBV7-3	.	TRBJ1-1	once
TGTGCCAGCAGCTTCGGGCTATTTCCCTACAATGAGCAGTTCTTC	CASSFGLFPYNEQFF	TRBV5-4	.	TRBJ2-1	.
TGTGCCAGCAGCTTAGGCATCGAGGGCCTTGGGTACTTC	CASSLGIEGLGYF	TRBV7-2	.	TRBJ2-7	.
TGTGCCTGGAGCCTCTCCTACGAGCAGTACTTC	CAWSLSYEQYF	TRBV30	.	TRBJ2-7	.